This TCR beta chain was retrieved from a study of blood T cells in healthy people across ages. This CDR3 is built from 16 residues. The germline V gene has CDR1 MNHEY and CDR2 SVGAGI. V lost 0 bases, J lost 4 bases, and 7 bases stayed unmatched. The second PCR ran roughly 7 to 12 cycles with a sample-barcoded 5' primer and J-beta primers. TCRdb re-called the 5' RACE reads through MiXCR, storing one row per CDR3 protein. In the table there are roughly 800,000 distinct CDR3 sequences, over 45% of which are singletons. Specimen: blood. J is TRBJ2-7 and V is TRBV6-5; 9 nucleotides agree with TRBD1. This clonotype originated in a man under 40 in good health. DNA for the CDR3: TGTGCCAGCAGTTACTCCGGGGATGGACAGGGGTACGAGCAGTACTTC. This codes for CASSYSGDGQGYEQYF.